These 27 T cell receptor beta chains share one sample of origin, sequenced in a study of cytomegalovirus exposure and HLA in healthy donors listed by TCRdb under 2017. The method behind the library was the immunoSEQ multiplex PCR assay. For the multiplex PCR, a mixture combining 60 forward primers for TCR Vbeta segments and 13 reverse primers for TCR Jbeta segments was used. Entries here come from immuneACCESS through TCRdb and include only in-frame sequences with V and J called. Some clones fail to appear in such tables; in the studies checked, an unresolved V gene covers under half of the shortfall, and the cause of the remainder is unknown. For this sample the table gives some 180,000 clones, of which roughly 79% were detected only once. Of the sample, around 3% is held by the ten largest clones. Specimen: PBMCs. The receptors here all came from a male donor in good health and CMV-seronegative.

The chain combines TRBV15 with TRBJ2-1, with D possibly matching TRBD2 (6 bases). CDR1 is LNHNV and CDR2 is YYDKDF in the germline V gene (reference sequence). The CDR3 spans 14 residues. Trimming cost V 1 base and J 6 bases, with 10 bases left between them. CDR3 in amino acids: CATSRVGAGNEQFF. The DNA of the CDR3 is TGTGCCACCAGCAGAGTAGGAGCGGGCAATGAGCAGTTCTTC.

This clone has more than one count but fewer than ten. V and J are TRBV10-1 and TRBJ2-7; 10 nucleotides match TRBD2. Germline CDR1 WNHNN, CDR2 SYGVQD (reference sequence). The CDR3 is made up of 14 amino acids. V lost 5 bases and J lost 9; bases outside the gene matches: 10. CDR3 sequence: CASSLSGTSERQYF. The CDR3 nucleotides are TGCGCCAGCAGTCTCTCCGGGACTAGCGAAAGGCAGTACTTC.

This rearrangement joins TRBV30 to TRBJ1-4, with 7 bases aligning to TRBD1. Germline assignment: CDR1 GTSNPN and CDR2 SVGIG (reference sequence). CDR3 length: 14 residues. V was clipped by 0 bases and J by 5 bases; unmatched bases: 3. The CDR3 reads CAWSVGTENEKLFF. CDR3 bases: TGTGCCTGGAGTGTAGGGACAGAAAATGAAAAACTGTTTTTT.

This clone was seen more than once but under ten times. The chain uses TRBV6-5 and TRBJ1-6, with TRBD1 identical over 8 bases. This CDR3 is 14 amino acids long. Germline V gives CDR1 MNHEY, CDR2 SVGAGI. V lost 6 bases and J lost 10; bases outside the gene matches: 8. The CDR3 region is CASSDDRGWSPLHF. The CDR3 region has the DNA TGTGCCAGCAGCGACGACAGGGGATGGTCACCCCTCCACTTT.

The V call is TRBV5-8, the J call TRBJ2-5, with D maybe TRBD1 (6 bases). This CDR3 has 14 residues. The germline V gene encodes CDR1 SGHTS and CDR2 YDEGEE. V was clipped by 0 bases and J by 5 bases, with 11 bases between them. CDR3 in DNA: TGTGCCAGCAGCTTGGCTCCAGGGGAGGAGACCCAGTACTTC. This gives the protein CASSLAPGEETQYF.

The chain recombines TRBV10-3 with TRBJ1-5; 7 nucleotides match TRBD1. V lost 6 bases, J lost 3 bases, and 8 bases stayed unmatched. Germline lookup yields CDR1 ENHRY and CDR2 SYGVKD. The CDR3 length is 15 residues. CDR3 sequence (DNA): TGTGCCATCAGAGGGACAGCCGGGCCCAATCAGCCCCAGCATTTT. It is translated as CAIRGTAGPNQPQHF.

This chain uses TRBV28 with TRBJ2-5, with 7 bases aligning to TRBD2. This CDR3 spans 15 amino acids. V gave up 6 bases and J gave up 5 bases; unmatched junction bases: 12. Per germline, CDR1 MDHEN and CDR2 SYDVKM. The CDR3 loop reads CASSPGKAGVETQYF. For the CDR3, the DNA is TGTGCCAGCAGCCCCGGGAAGGCGGGAGTGGAGACCCAGTACTTC. Together with reference TRBV28 and TRBJ2-5, the CDR3 gives the full variable domain: DVKVTQSSRYLVKRTGEKVFLECVQDMDHENMFWYRQDPGLGLRLIYFSYDVKMKEKGDIPEGYSVSREKKERFSLILESASTNQTSMYLCASSPGKAGVETQYFGPGTRLLVL.

The chain recombines TRBV30 with TRBJ1-3; no definite D call. This CDR3 has 14 residues. Germline V gene lookup returns CDR1 GTSNPN and CDR2 SVGIG (reference sequence). Trimming removed 2 bases from V and 0 bases from J, with 8 bases in between. The DNA for the CDR3 is TGTGCCTGGAGTTCGGGGTACTCTGGAAACACCATATATTTT. It is translated as CAWSSGYSGNTIYF.

The chain combines TRBV28 with TRBJ2-3, with 9 nucleotides matching TRBD2. From germline, CDR1 is MDHEN and CDR2 SYDVKM. The CDR3 is made up of 13 amino acids. Trimming at V came to 8 bases and at J to 2 bases, leaving 2 bases not matched to a gene. The CDR3 sequence: CASGLANTDTQYF. The CDR3 region has the DNA TGTGCCAGCGGACTAGCGAACACAGATACGCAGTATTTT.

The chain couples TRBV29-1 to TRBJ1-2, with D perhaps TRBD1 (6 bases). CDR1 is SQVTM, CDR2 ANQGSEA, per germline. The CDR3 runs to 11 residues. Trimming took off 7 bases at V and 7 bases at J, with 13 bases between the two ends. CDR3 nucleotide sequence: TGCAGCGCAACGGGGGGGGCTGGCTACACCTTC. It translates to CSATGGAGYTF.

The CDR3 region is CASSQGGSGWGVEQYF. In DNA, the CDR3 is TGCGCCAGCAGCCAAGGCGGCTCGGGATGGGGTGTCGAGCAGTACTTC. The chain uses TRBV4-1 and TRBJ2-7, with a possible D match to TRBD2 (5 bases). Germline V gene sequence: CDR1 MGHRA, CDR2 YSYEKL. The CDR3 is 16 amino acids. Trimming took 1 base from V and 6 from J, leaving 19 bases between them.

The rearrangement joins TRBV28 to TRBJ1-2; D gene unclear. V dropped 6 bases and J dropped 0 bases, with 11 bases sitting between them. The CDR3 runs to 14 residues. Per the germline V gene, CDR1 is MDHEN and CDR2 is SYDVKM. CDR3 in DNA: TGTGCCAGCAGAGACACCTACGCTAACTATGGCTACACCTTC. Translating it yields CASRDTYANYGYTF.

The chain has TRBV18 and TRBJ1-4, with D possibly TRBD1 on 5 matching bases. V was pared by 2 bases and J by 8 bases, with 18 bases between. The CDR3 consists of 16 residues. Germline loops: CDR1 KGHSH, CDR2 LQKENI. The DNA for the CDR3 is TGTGCCAGCTCACCAACGCCCTCGGGGGGACGCGAAAAACTGTTTTTT. This encodes CASSPTPSGGREKLFF.

The sample holds one count of this clone. The V and J genes are TRBV6-5 and TRBJ1-5; 9 nucleotides line up with TRBD1. The CDR3 is 15 amino acids. V gave up 6 bases and J gave up 3 bases; unmatched junction bases: 6. Germline V gives CDR1 MNHEY, CDR2 SVGAGI. CDR3: CASSMTGGNNQPQHF. As DNA, the CDR3 is TGTGCCAGCAGCATGACAGGGGGAAACAATCAGCCCCAGCATTTT.

In this sample, this clone turned up a few times. The rearrangement joins TRBV12-5 to TRBJ2-5; 7 bases are shared with TRBD2. The CDR3 length is 19 residues. Trimming took 0 bases from V and 3 from J; bases not matched to a gene: 16. Germline CDR1 reads LGHNT; CDR2 reads FRNRAP. The CDR3 spells CASGLVRDGRGLQEETQYF. The DNA of the CDR3 is TGTGCTAGTGGTTTGGTAAGGGATGGGAGGGGCCTCCAGGAAGAGACCCAGTACTTC.

V usage is TRBV5-4 and J usage is TRBJ2-3, with TRBD1 matching 7 bases. The ends lost 3 bases at V and 2 bases at J; junction bases unmatched: 6. Germline V gene data show CDR1 as SGHNT and CDR2 as YYREEE (reference sequence). The CDR3 length is 15 residues. The CDR3 sequence: CASSSTQGNTDTQYF. CDR3 DNA sequence: TGTGCCAGCAGCTCAACACAGGGGAACACAGATACGCAGTATTTT.

The chain combines TRBV19 with TRBJ1-4; TRBD1 matches 8 bases. There are 16 residues in the CDR3. Germline trimming cut 5 bases from V and 6 bases from J; bases unmatched to any gene: 11. Germline values: CDR1 LNHDA, CDR2 SQIVND (reference sequence). The CDR3 protein is CASSPQDRGPDEKLFF. The CDR3 DNA reads as TGTGCCAGTAGTCCCCAAGACAGGGGTCCGGATGAAAAACTGTTTTTT.

The chain recombines TRBV6-6 with TRBJ1-4, with TRBD1 identical over 8 bases. V was pared by 4 bases and J by 6 bases, with 7 bases of the junction left unmatched. The CDR3 sequence is 15 residues long. Germline-derived CDR1 and CDR2 are MNHNY and SVGAGI (reference sequence). This CDR3 is CASSFASTGDEKLFF. For the CDR3, the DNA is TGTGCCAGCAGTTTTGCATCGACAGGGGATGAAAAACTGTTTTTT.

This chain links TRBV6-6 with TRBJ1-5, with a possible D match to TRBD1 (6 bases). The V gene's germline CDR1 is MNHNY and CDR2 SVGAGI (reference sequence). This CDR3 is 14 amino acids long. V was cut by 2 bases and J by 10 bases, with 15 bases left in between. CDR3 coding DNA: TGTGCCAGCAGTTACGGACAGACTACCGCCCCCCAGCATTTT. It yields the protein CASSYGQTTAPQHF.

This clone was found once. The chain is built from TRBV11-2 and TRBJ1-3, with 8 bases fitting TRBD1. CDR1 SGHAT and CDR2 FQNNGV come from the germline V gene. The CDR3 is 18 residues long. V was clipped by 2 bases and J by 0 bases; unmatched bases: 9. CDR3 in DNA: TGTGCCAGCAGCTTAAGGGCGGCAGGGGGCTTCTCTGGAAACACCATATATTTT. This codes for CASSLRAAGGFSGNTIYF.

The chain has TRBV19 and TRBJ1-5, with TRBD1 as a possible D gene (6 bases). V gave up 4 bases and J gave up 0 bases, with 22 bases separating them. Looked up from germline, CDR1 is LNHDA and CDR2 is SQIVND (reference sequence). The CDR3 spans 19 residues. The CDR3 region is CASSTPPLRQAYSNQPQHF. The CDR3 nucleotides are TGTGCCAGTAGTACACCTCCCCTCCGACAGGCATATAGCAATCAGCCCCAGCATTTT. Looking up the rest from reference TRBV19 and TRBJ1-5 gives the full variable domain: DGGITQSPKYLFRKEGQNVTLSCEQNLNHDAMYWYRQDPGQGLRLIYYSQIVNDFQKGDIAEGYSVSREKKESFPLTVTSAQKNPTAFYLCASSTPPLRQAYSNQPQHFGDGTRLSIL.

The chain has TRBV14 and TRBJ2-7; TRBD2 might be the D (6 bases). This CDR3 is built from 13 residues. The germline CDR1 and CDR2 sequences are SGHDN and FVKESK. V lost 5 bases and J lost 1, with 9 bases in between. The CDR3 DNA is TGTGCCAGCAGCTCCGCGGGATCCTACGAGCAGTACTTC. It encodes CASSSAGSYEQYF.

The gene calls are TRBV2 and TRBJ1-3, with D unclear. Germline-derived CDR1 and CDR2 are SNHLY and FYNNEI. Deletions cut 7 bases from V and 2 bases from J, with 9 bases between. The CDR3 totals 13 residues. The chain's CDR3 is CASILSAGNTIYF. The CDR3 DNA is TGTGCCAGCATACTCAGCGCTGGAAACACCATATATTTT.

Of note for this clone: One end of the junction fails to match germline, which may point to a read error. This chain uses TRBV6-1 with TRBJ2-7, with a possible D match to TRBD2 (5 bases). CDR3 length equals 13 residues. Germline V lookup: CDR1 MNHNS, CDR2 SASEGT. This CDR3 is CASSEGEVYERYF. In DNA, the CDR3 is TGTGCCAGCAGTGAGGGAGAAGTCTACGAGCGGTACTTC.

This chain connects TRBV6-5 to TRBJ1-2; no definite D call. The CDR3 runs 15 residues. V was clipped by 0 bases and J by 4 bases, with 12 bases between them. Germline CDR1 is MNHEY and CDR2 is SVGAGI. The CDR3 region is CASSYSRGYGYGYTF. The DNA of the CDR3 is TGTGCCAGCAGTTACTCGAGAGGGTATGGCTATGGCTACACCTTC.

This chain uses TRBV18 with TRBJ2-3; 8 bases match TRBD1. The trim removed 3 bases at V and 2 bases at J, leaving 4 bases unmatched. CDR1 is KGHSH, CDR2 LQKENI, per germline. This CDR3 contains 15 residues. The CDR3, as DNA: TGTGCCAGCTCACCTTGGACAGGGCACACAGATACGCAGTATTTT. Amino acids: CASSPWTGHTDTQYF.

This clone has more than one count but fewer than ten. The V and J genes are TRBV9 and TRBJ1-3, with D hard to call. The CDR3 is 17 amino acids. Per the germline V gene, CDR1 is SGDLS and CDR2 is YYNGEE. Trimming removed 3 bases at V and 0 bases at J, with 16 bases between. CDR3 in amino acids: CASSARVGGNSGNTIYF. CDR3 in DNA: TGTGCCAGCAGCGCCCGGGTAGGCGGGAACTCTGGAAACACCATATATTTT.